Shown below are 6 T cell receptor beta chains from a single sample sequenced in a study of T cells expressing NK-cell markers. Following a re-call of the 5' RACE reads, TCRdb has one entry per CDR3 protein and lacks DNA. This listing includes 450,000 to 600,000 distinct CDR3 sequences. Sequencing was done on a sample of blood T cells: a sorted CD56 or NKG2C T cell subset, CD4+ or CD8+ T cells, or bulk PBMC T cells (not recorded which). All receptors come from a man aged 18 to 30 in good health.

The V gene is TRBV12-3 or TRBV12-4, the J gene TRBJ1-1; the D call of TRBD1 rests on TCRdb alone, since no DNA is present to check it. The length of the CDR3 is 15 residues. CDR3 in amino acids: CASRKPGQIEGMAFF.

The chain uses TRBV5-1 and TRBJ2-2; the TRBD2 assignment by TCRdb is unverifiable without DNA. The CDR3 extends over 17 amino acids. Per germline, CDR1 SGHRS and CDR2 YFSETQ. The CDR3 loop is CASSRGTSGRNGWELFF.

This chain joins TRBV4-3 and TRBJ2-2. The CDR3 spans 15 residues. CDR1 is LGHNA, CDR2 YSLEER, per germline. The CDR3 reads CASSQQREAGGELFF.

The chain has TRBV20-1 and TRBJ2-2; TCRdb indicates TRBD2, and absent DNA this call remains unverified. This CDR3 is built from 14 residues. Germline V lookup: CDR1 DFQATT, CDR2 SNEGSKA (reference sequence). This CDR3 reads CSARGAPVAGELFF.

The chain joins TRBV4-2 to TRBJ1-2. This CDR3 has 11 residues. CDR1 is LGHNA and CDR2 is YNFKEQ in the germline V gene. The chain's CDR3 is CASSHPYGYTF.

This chain uses TRBV5-1 with TRBJ2-3. The CDR3 contains 13 residues. Germline loops: CDR1 SGHRS, CDR2 YFSETQ. The CDR3 region is CASSLSGPDTQYF.